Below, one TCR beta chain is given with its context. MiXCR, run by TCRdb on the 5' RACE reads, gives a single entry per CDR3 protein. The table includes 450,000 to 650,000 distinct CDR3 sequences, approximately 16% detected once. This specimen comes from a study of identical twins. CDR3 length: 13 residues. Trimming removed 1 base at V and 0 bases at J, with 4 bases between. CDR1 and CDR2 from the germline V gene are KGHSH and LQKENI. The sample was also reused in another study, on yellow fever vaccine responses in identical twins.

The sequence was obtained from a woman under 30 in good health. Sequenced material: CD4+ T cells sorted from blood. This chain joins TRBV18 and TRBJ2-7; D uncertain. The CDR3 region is CASSPQSSYEQYF. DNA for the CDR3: TGTGCCAGCTCACCACAGAGCTCCTACGAGCAGTACTTC.